These 32 T cell receptor delta chains came from one sample sequenced in a study of gamma-delta chains in newborns, infants, children. TCRdb processed the reads again with the CATT caller. The data show roughly 3,000 delta-chain clones, more than 9% seen once. What was sequenced was blood. The receptors shown here come from a child who was a newborn, infant or young child, either healthy, febrile or measles-vaccinated (not recorded which).

This clone was observed a few times. A far larger clone is a single base away, which makes a read error likely. The chain recombines TRDV2 with TRDJ2, with 13 positions matching TRDD3. Germline V gives CDR1 GEAIGNYY, CDR2 EKD. This CDR3 is 15 amino acids long. The CDR3 DNA sequence: TGTGCCTGTGACATACTGGGGGATACGACAGCACAACCCTTCTTT. Translation gives CACDILGDTTAQPFF.

Turning to this clone: Just one base apart from a much larger clone, this may be a read error. The rearrangement uses TRDV2 and TRDJ3; TRDD3 matches 10 bases. This CDR3 is 20 amino acids long. V shed 3 bases, J shed 0 bases, and the junction held 10 bases outside the gene matches. CDR1 is GEAIGNYY and CDR2 is EKD in the germline V gene. The CDR3 DNA reads as TGTGCCTGTGACTTATTACTGGGGGATGGGAGCTCCTGGGACACCCGACAGATGTTTTTC. It codes for CACDLLLGDGSSWDTRQMFF.

Only a few counts were recorded for this clone. The sample carries other DNA sequences with the same CDR3. This chain links TRDV2 with TRDJ1, with D perhaps TRDD3 (6 bases). The ends were cut back, 0 bases at V and 2 bases at J, with 12 bases in the middle. CDR3 length equals 15 residues. Germline assignment: CDR1 GEAIGNYY and CDR2 EKD. The CDR3 DNA follows: TGTGCCTGTGACACCAAACTAGGGGATACCGATAAACTCATCTTT. Amino acid sequence: CACDTKLGDTDKLIF.

This clone was counted a few times. A single base separates this from a much larger clone, so it may be a read error. Distinct nucleotide sequences in the sample also encode this CDR3. The chain has TRDV2 and TRDJ3, with 9 positions matching TRDD3. J lost 0 bases, V lost 0 bases, and 2 bases had no gene match. Germline CDR1 is GEAIGNYY and CDR2 is EKD. The CDR3 length is 18 residues. The CDR3: CACDTIGGYSWDTRQMFF. In DNA form, the CDR3 reads TGTGCCTGTGACACCATTGGGGGATACTCCTGGGACACCCGACAGATGTTTTTC.

A few counts support this clone. This may be a read error, as it is one base from a much larger clone. V gene TRDV2 combines with J gene TRDJ3; 13 bases align to TRDD3. This CDR3 region has 18 residues. Germline V lookup: CDR1 GEAIGNYY, CDR2 EKD. Trimming took 5 bases from V and 1 from J; bases not matched to a gene: 4. The CDR3 nucleotides read TGTGCCTGTGGCGTACTGGGGGATACGTCCTGGGACACCCGACAGATGTTTTTC. Translating gives CACGVLGDTSWDTRQMFF.

By its share, this clone is medium-sized (0.01 to 0.1%). This may be a read error: a much more frequent sequence differs by one nucleotide. The chain's CDR3 is CACDTPGGSWDTRQMFF. Here the CDR3 DNA reads TGTGCCTGTGACACCCCTGGGGGATCCTGGGACACCCGACAGATGTTTTTC. The chain combines TRDV2 with TRDJ3; 8 positions match TRDD3. V shed 0 bases, J shed 1 base, and the junction held 1 base outside the gene matches. Germline V gene sequence: CDR1 GEAIGNYY, CDR2 EKD. CDR3 length: 17 residues.

On this clone: This DNA's translation differs at residue 4 from TCRdb's protein, which comes from a much larger clone; a read error is likely, and the protein shown is translated from the DNA. The chain is built from TRDV2 and TRDJ3; TRDD3 matches 11 bases. The germline CDR1 and CDR2 sequences are GEAIGNYY and EKD. This CDR3 spans 17 amino acids. The V segment lost 5 bases and the J segment 2 bases; nucleotides outside the gene matches: 4. This CDR3 is CACGILGDTWDTRQMFF. The CDR3 DNA reads TGTGCCTGTGGCATACTGGGGGATACCTGGGACACCCGACAGATGTTTTTC.

This clone is deemed medium-sized (0.01 to 0.1%). The CDR3 coding sequence is TGTGCCTGTGACCCACTGGGGGACTTCTCCTGGGACACCCGACAGATGTTTTTC. Residues: CACDPLGDFSWDTRQMFF. This chain connects TRDV2 to TRDJ3; TRDD3 aligns across 9 bases. The V gene's germline CDR1 is GEAIGNYY and CDR2 EKD. The CDR3 runs 18 residues. V lost 3 bases and J lost 0; bases outside the gene matches: 5.

This clone has only a few counts. This may stem from a read error, because a much larger clone lies one nucleotide away. This sequence joins TRDV2 and TRDJ3; 11 nucleotides align to TRDD3. CDR1 GEAIGNYY and CDR2 EKD come from the germline V gene. CDR3 length: 19 residues. DNA of the CDR3: TGTGCCCGTGACACCGGCTGGGGGATACAGCCCTGGGACACCCGACAGATGTTTTTC. Translating it yields CARDTGWGIQPWDTRQMFF.

Relative to its sample, this clone is large. Within the sample, other DNA sequences also encode this same CDR3. J is TRDJ2 and V is TRDV2, with TRDD3 as a possible D gene (6 bases). The CDR3 has 15 residues. The germline V gene encodes CDR1 GEAIGNYY and CDR2 EKD. The V gene lost 0 bases and the J gene lost 6 bases, with 13 bases spanning the gap. The CDR3 region is CACDTVGMGPAQLFF. CDR3 in DNA: TGTGCCTGTGACACCGTGGGGATGGGCCCAGCACAACTCTTCTTT.

This clone was seen a few times. Being one base from a much bigger clone, this may be a read error. The genes are TRDV2 and TRDJ3; 7 bases line up with TRDD3. CDR3 length: 19 amino acids. Looked up from germline, CDR1 is GEAIGNYY and CDR2 is EKD. This CDR3 reads CACDTVGGPSSWDTRQTFF. The CDR3 DNA reads TGTGCCTGTGACACCGTTGGGGGACCGAGCTCCTGGGACACCCGACAGACGTTTTTC.

Points on this clone: The protein TCRdb gives is from a much larger clone and does not agree with this DNA's translation at residue 3, likely a read error; the protein shown here comes from the DNA. This sequence joins TRDV2 and TRDJ1; 10 bases are shared with TRDD3. This CDR3 has 17 residues. Looked up from germline, CDR1 is GEAIGNYY and CDR2 is EKD. The CDR3 nucleotides read TGTGCCCGTGACAAAGTACTGGGGGATCGGTACACCGATAAACTCATCTTT. Protein: CARDKVLGDRYTDKLIF.

This clone occurred a few times. This may stem from a read error, because a much larger clone lies one nucleotide away. The gene calls are TRDV2 and TRDJ3; 9 nucleotides agree with TRDD3. CDR3 length equals 19 residues. J lost 3 bases, V lost 0 bases, and 8 bases had no gene match. Germline loops: CDR1 GEAIGNYY, CDR2 EKD. CDR3: CACDTVLGDGYWDTRQMFF. DNA for the CDR3: TGTGCCTGTGACACCGTACTGGGGGACGGCTACTGGGACACCCGACAGATGTTTTTC.

As regards this clone: A read error is the likely source, as a far larger clone sits one nucleotide away. This specimen includes other DNA sequences encoding the same CDR3. The chain links TRDV2 to TRDJ2, with 9 nucleotides matching TRDD3. Unmatched junction bases numbered 8, after V lost 3 bases and J lost 7 bases. The CDR3 covers 15 residues. The germline CDR1 and CDR2 sequences are GEAIGNYY and EKD. The CDR3 sequence: CACDVLGDTGAQLFF. Here the CDR3 DNA reads TGTGCCTGTGACGTACTAGGGGATACGGGAGCACAACTCTTCTTT.

This clone was seen only a few times. It differs at one base from a far larger clone, so likely a read error. The sample contains more than one DNA sequence encoding this CDR3. The V and J genes are TRDV2 and TRDJ2; D possibly corresponds to TRDD3 (6 bases). Looked up from germline, CDR1 is GEAIGNYY and CDR2 is EKD. This CDR3 region has 13 residues. Trimming left V 1 base short and J 11 bases short, with 13 bases between. The CDR3 is CACDTGIGAQLFF. In DNA form, the CDR3 reads TGTGCCTGTGACACGGGGATTGGGGCGCAACTCTTCTTT.

Sample share makes this clone medium-sized. The chain has TRDV2 and TRDJ3; maybe TRDD3 (5 bases). Germline loops: CDR1 GEAIGNYY, CDR2 EKD. This CDR3 comprises 19 residues. V lost 0 bases to trimming and J lost 0 bases, with 14 bases between them. The CDR3 spells CACDTVRGVSSWDTRQMFF. The CDR3 DNA is TGTGCCTGTGACACCGTTCGGGGGGTGAGCTCCTGGGACACCCGACAGATGTTTTTC.

This clone showed up just a few times. It differs at one base from a far larger clone, so likely a read error. The chain employs TRDV2 and TRDJ2, with D hard to call. The germline V and J ends were trimmed by 0 bases and 4 bases, with 5 bases remaining between them. Germline CDR1 GEAIGNYY, CDR2 EKD. This CDR3 has 13 residues. DNA of the CDR3: TGTGCCTGTGACACCCGGGGGACAGCACAACTCTTCTTT. This codes for CACDTRGTAQLFF.

With regard to this clone: A much larger clone differs by one base, so this may be a read error. The chain carries TRDV2 and TRDJ3; weak D call: TRDD3 (5 bases). Because TCRdb records no J gene, it was assigned here through a match of the DNA to germline. The CDR3 runs to 19 residues. V lost 5 bases and J lost 0, with 19 bases in between. Germline V gene sequence: CDR1 GEAIGNYY, CDR2 EKD. The CDR3 DNA reads as TGTGCCTGTGGACGGGGGGCTCCACCTAGCTCCTGGGACACCCGACAGATGTTTTTC. Translation gives CACGRGAPPSSWDTRQMFF.

A few counts support this clone. This likely traces to a read error, being one base from a far larger clone. The chain is built from TRDV2 and TRDJ3; 13 bases match TRDD3. The length of the CDR3 is 19 residues. Germline assignment: CDR1 GEAIGNYY and CDR2 EKD. In DNA, the CDR3 is TGTGCCTGTGACATACTGGGGGATACGAGCTCCTGGGGCACCCGACAGATGTTTTTC. Translated: CACDILGDTSSWGTRQMFF.

This clone showed up just a few times. A much larger clone differs by one base, so this may be a read error. Other DNA sequences within the sample encode an identical CDR3. The V and J genes are TRDV2 and TRDJ1; a weak D match, TRDD3 (5 bases). The CDR3 totals 14 residues. Germline CDR1 is GEAIGNYY and CDR2 is EKD. CDR3 residues: CACDGGGYTDKLIF. The CDR3 coding sequence is TGTGCCTGTGACGGAGGGGGGTACACCGATAAGCTCATCTTT.

The rearrangement links TRDV1 to TRDJ2; 10 bases map to TRDD3. Per germline, CDR1 TSWWSYY and CDR2 QGS. This CDR3 region has 19 residues. Losses at the gene ends were 0 bases for V and 5 bases for J; bases not matched to a gene: 12. The CDR3 protein is CALGELVGIVLGDTAQLFF. The CDR3 DNA reads as TGTGCTCTTGGGGAACTAGTGGGCATTGTACTGGGGGATACAGCACAACTCTTCTTT.

This clone was recorded a few times. The genes are TRDV1 and TRDJ2, with 8 bases that match TRDD3. The CDR3 has 20 amino acids. CDR1 is TSWWSYY, CDR2 QGS, per germline. V was clipped by 1 base and J by 1 base; unmatched bases: 14. The DNA for the CDR3 is TGTGCTCTTGGGGAACGGTTTGAGGGGGATAGGGGGGTTTTGACAGCACAACTCTTCTTT. It encodes CALGERFEGDRGVLTAQLFF.

This clone was observed a few times. A junction boundary mismatches the germline segment, possibly from a read error. The rearrangement links TRDV2 to TRDJ3, with TRDD3 matching 13 bases. This CDR3 spans 21 amino acids. CDR1 and CDR2 from the germline V gene are GEAIGNYY and EKD. CDR3 loop: CACDPLLGDTRSSWDTRQTFF. The CDR3, as DNA: TGTGCCTGTGACCCTCTACTGGGGGATACGCGCAGCTCCTGGGACACCCGACAGACGTTTTTC.

Note on this clone: Given a far larger clone just one base away, this is likely a sequencing read error. The rearrangement joins TRDV2 to TRDJ3; 12 nucleotides line up with TRDD3. J gave up 0 bases and V 5 bases, and 4 bases lay outside the gene matches. The CDR3 runs 18 residues. Germline-derived CDR1 and CDR2 are GEAIGNYY and EKD. DNA of the CDR3: TGTGCCTGTGGCACTGGGGGATACAGCTCCTGGGACACCCGACAGATGTTTTTC. This gives the protein CACGTGGYSSWDTRQMFF.

V gene assignment gives TRDV2, but the J gene was left uncalled. This CDR3 has 18 residues. Germline V lookup: CDR1 GEAIGNYY, CDR2 EKD. The CDR3 loop reads CACDAGRATSWDTPHMFF. The DNA for the CDR3 is TGTGCCTGTGACGCCGGAAGGGCGACCTCCTGGGACACCCCACATATGTTTTTC.

To note about this clone: The protein given by TCRdb reflects a much larger clone and differs at residue 4 from this DNA's translation, likely from a read error; the protein shown is the DNA's translation. V usage is TRDV2 and J usage is TRDJ2, with TRDD3 matching over 9 bases. The CDR3 has 14 residues. Unmatched junction bases numbered 5, after V lost 5 bases and J lost 5 bases. Germline V gene lookup returns CDR1 GEAIGNYY and CDR2 EKD. The CDR3 here is CACGTLGDTAQLFF. CDR3 DNA sequence: TGTGCCTGTGGCACTCTGGGGGATACAGCACAACTCTTCTTT.

By sample fraction, this clone is medium-sized. The sample contains more than one DNA sequence encoding this CDR3. This chain links TRDV2 with TRDJ1; TRDD3 matches at 8 bases. Germline V gene data show CDR1 as GEAIGNYY and CDR2 as EKD. The trim removed 0 bases at V and 4 bases at J, leaving 0 bases unmatched. The length of the CDR3 is 13 residues. The CDR3 loop is CACDTWGIDKLIF. In DNA, the CDR3 is TGTGCCTGTGACACCTGGGGGATCGATAAACTCATCTTT.

Only a few counts were recorded for this clone. The protein listed by TCRdb differs at residue 2 from the translated DNA, so the DNA translation is shown. The V and J genes are TRDV2 and TRDJ3; 11 bases are a match to TRDD3. The CDR3 covers 16 residues. The germline V gene has CDR1 GEAIGNYY and CDR2 EKD. The CDR3 bases are TGTTCCTGTGACTGGGGGATATCCTGGGACACCCGACAGATGTTTTTC. Protein: CSCDWGISWDTRQMFF.

Remarks on this clone: This may be a read error, as it is one base from a much larger clone. The same CDR3 is also encoded by other DNA sequences in this sample. This chain joins TRDV2 and TRDJ1; 10 nucleotides align to TRDD3. This CDR3 has 16 amino acids. V was clipped by 2 bases and J by 0 bases; unmatched bases: 5. In germline, CDR1 is GEAIGNYY, CDR2 EKD. The CDR3 protein is CACDKSTGGYTDKLIF. In DNA form, the CDR3 reads TGTGCCTGTGACAAGAGTACTGGGGGATACACCGATAAACTCATCTTT.

Notes on this clone: A read error may explain this, as a much larger clone is one base away. This chain connects TRDV2 to TRDJ3, with TRDD3 matching over 11 bases. The CDR3 loop spans 20 amino acids. Germline CDR1 is GEAIGNYY and CDR2 is EKD. The CDR3 loop is CACDTGGYAWSSWDTRQTFF. The CDR3 region has the DNA TGTGCCTGTGACACTGGGGGATACGCCTGGAGCTCCTGGGACACCCGACAGACGTTTTTC.

This clone is labeled as medium-sized. The sample has other DNA sequences that encode this CDR3 too. V usage is TRDV2 and J usage is TRDJ3; D gene ambiguous. The CDR3 runs to 15 residues. The V gene's germline CDR1 is GEAIGNYY and CDR2 EKD. V lost 3 bases and J lost 7, with 12 bases in between. The CDR3 reads CACDDVIRDTRQMFF. In DNA form, the CDR3 reads TGTGCCTGTGACGACGTAATTCGAGACACCCGACAGATGTTTTTC.

With respect to this clone: A much larger clone sits a single nucleotide away, making a read error possible. CDR3 bases: TGTGCCTGTGACTACTGGGGGCTTAGCTCCCGGGACACCCGACAGATGTTTTTC. Encoded protein: CACDYWGLSSRDTRQMFF. The V gene is TRDV2, the J gene TRDJ3; TRDD3 matches at 8 bases. This CDR3 contains 18 residues. Per the germline V gene, CDR1 is GEAIGNYY and CDR2 is EKD.